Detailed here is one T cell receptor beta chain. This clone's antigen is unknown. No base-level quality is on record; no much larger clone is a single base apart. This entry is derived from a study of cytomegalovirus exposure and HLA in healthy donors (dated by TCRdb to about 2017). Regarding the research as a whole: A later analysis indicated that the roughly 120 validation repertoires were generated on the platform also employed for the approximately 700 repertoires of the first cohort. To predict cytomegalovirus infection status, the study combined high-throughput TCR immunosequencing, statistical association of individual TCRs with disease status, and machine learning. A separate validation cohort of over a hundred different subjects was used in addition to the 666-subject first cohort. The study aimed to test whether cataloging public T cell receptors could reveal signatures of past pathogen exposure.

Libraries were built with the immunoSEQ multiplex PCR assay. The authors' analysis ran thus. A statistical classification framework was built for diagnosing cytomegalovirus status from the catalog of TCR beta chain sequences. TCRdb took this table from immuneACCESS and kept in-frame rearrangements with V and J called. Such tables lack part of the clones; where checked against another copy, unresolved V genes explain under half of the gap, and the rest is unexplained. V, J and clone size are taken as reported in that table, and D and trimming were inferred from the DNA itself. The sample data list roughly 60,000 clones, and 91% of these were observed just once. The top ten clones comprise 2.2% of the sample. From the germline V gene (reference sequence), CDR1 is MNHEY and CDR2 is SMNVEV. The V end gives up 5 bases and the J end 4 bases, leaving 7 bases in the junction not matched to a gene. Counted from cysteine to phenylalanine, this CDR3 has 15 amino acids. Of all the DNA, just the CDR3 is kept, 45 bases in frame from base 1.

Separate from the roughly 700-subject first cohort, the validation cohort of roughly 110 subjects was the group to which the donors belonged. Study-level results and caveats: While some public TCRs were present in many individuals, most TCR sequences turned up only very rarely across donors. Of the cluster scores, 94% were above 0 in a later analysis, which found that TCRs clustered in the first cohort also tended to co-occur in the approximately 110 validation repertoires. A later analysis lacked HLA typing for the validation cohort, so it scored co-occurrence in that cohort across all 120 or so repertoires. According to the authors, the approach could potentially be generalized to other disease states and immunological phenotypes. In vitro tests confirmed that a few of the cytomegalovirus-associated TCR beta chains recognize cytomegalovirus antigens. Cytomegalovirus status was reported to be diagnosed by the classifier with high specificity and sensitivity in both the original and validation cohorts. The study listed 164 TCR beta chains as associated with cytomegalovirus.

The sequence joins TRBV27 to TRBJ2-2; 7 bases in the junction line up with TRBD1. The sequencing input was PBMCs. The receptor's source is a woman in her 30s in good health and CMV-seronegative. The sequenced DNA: TGTGCCAGCAGTCTTGGACAGGCGCCCACCGGGGAGCTGTTTTTT. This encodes CASSLGQAPTGELFF.